Many counts were recorded for the clone carrying this TCR beta chain. Its specificity is not known. The data belong to a study of metastatic and nonmetastatic thyroid tumors. Study-level information: Comparative analysis of repertoires was undertaken across blood and tumor or nodule tissue obtained from malignant and benign thyroid patients.

The authors' processing: The distant-metastasis classifier for papillary thyroid cancer was built from CDR3 differences across clinicopathological groups. TCRdb re-clonotyped the PCR reads through MiXCR. TCRdb assigned the V and J calls; the authors' analysis was not used. The sample has about 20,000 clones, roughly 15% seen once; the top ten hold more than 14%. CDR3 length: 13 residues. V lost 4 bases and J 4 bases, leaving 13 bases between the germline ends. CDR1 GTSNPN and CDR2 SVGIG come from the germline V gene (reference sequence). Among the patients, none had received any treatment before thyroid surgery. Study observations and caveats: Reported TCR beta diversity, measured in blood and tumor, was significantly higher for malignant thyroid tumors than for benign nodules.

The genes are TRBV30 and TRBJ1-2; possibly TRBD1 for D (6 bases). Sequences were obtained from tumor tissue. This clonotype was sampled from a female donor with papillary thyroid cancer or a benign thyroid nodule (not recorded which). Some clones in this sample may be carry-over from other donors' samples. The DNA of the CDR3 is TGTGCCTGGAACTCCAACAGGGCCTATGGCTACACCTTC. Translated, it gives CAWNSNRAYGYTF.